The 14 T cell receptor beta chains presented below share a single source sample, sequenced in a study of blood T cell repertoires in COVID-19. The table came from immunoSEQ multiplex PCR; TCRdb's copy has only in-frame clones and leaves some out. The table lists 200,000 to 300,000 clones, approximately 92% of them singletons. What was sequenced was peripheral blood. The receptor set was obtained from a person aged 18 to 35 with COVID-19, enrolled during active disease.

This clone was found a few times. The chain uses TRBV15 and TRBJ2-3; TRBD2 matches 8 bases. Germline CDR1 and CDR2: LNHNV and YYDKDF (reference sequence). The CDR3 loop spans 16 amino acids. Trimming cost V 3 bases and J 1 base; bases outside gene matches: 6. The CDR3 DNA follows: TGTGCCACCAGCAGGTCAGCGGGAGCTCGCACAGATACGCAGTATTTT. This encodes CATSRSAGARTDTQYF.

The CDR3 bases are TGTGCCATCAGTTTTGCAGGGGGAACCTACGAGCAGTACTTC. This translates into CAISFAGGTYEQYF. The V and J genes are TRBV10-3 and TRBJ2-7; 7 bases align to TRBD1. J was trimmed by 2 bases and V by 5 bases; bases with no gene match: 6. The CDR3 runs 14 residues. The germline gives CDR1 ENHRY, CDR2 SYGVKD.

The CDR3 spells CASSPVRVLNTEAFF. The CDR3 bases are TGTGCCAGCAGCCCCGTCCGGGTCCTGAACACTGAAGCTTTCTTT. The chain is built from TRBV7-8 and TRBJ1-1; no reliable D call. The CDR3 is made up of 15 amino acids. V gave up 5 bases and J gave up 0 bases, with 13 bases separating them. Germline V CDR1 and CDR2: SGHVS, FQNEAQ.

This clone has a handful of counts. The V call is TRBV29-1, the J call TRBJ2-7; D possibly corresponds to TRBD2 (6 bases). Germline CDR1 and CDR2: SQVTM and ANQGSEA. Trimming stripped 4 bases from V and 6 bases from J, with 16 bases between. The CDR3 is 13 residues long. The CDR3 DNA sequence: TGCAGCGTTGTTCTAGCGCTTGAGTCCGAGCAGTACTTC. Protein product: CSVVLALESEQYF.

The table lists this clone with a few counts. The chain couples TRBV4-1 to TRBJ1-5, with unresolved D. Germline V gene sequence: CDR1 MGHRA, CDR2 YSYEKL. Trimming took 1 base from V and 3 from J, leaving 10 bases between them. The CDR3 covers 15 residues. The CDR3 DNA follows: TGCGCCAGCAGCCAAGTCGGGTCCAACAATCAGCCCCAGCATTTT. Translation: CASSQVGSNNQPQHF.

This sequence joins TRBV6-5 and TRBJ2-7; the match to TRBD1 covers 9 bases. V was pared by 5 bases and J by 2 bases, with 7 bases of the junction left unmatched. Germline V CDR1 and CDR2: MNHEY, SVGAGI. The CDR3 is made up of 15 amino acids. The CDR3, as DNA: TGTGCCAGCAGTCAACAGGGGGCTCCCACCTACGAGCAGTACTTC. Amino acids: CASSQQGAPTYEQYF.

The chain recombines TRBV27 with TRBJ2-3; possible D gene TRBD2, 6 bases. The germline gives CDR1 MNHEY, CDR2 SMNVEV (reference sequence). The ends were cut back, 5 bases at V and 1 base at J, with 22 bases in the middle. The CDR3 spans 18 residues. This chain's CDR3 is CASSTPFSGTGGTDTQYF. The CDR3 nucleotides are TGTGCCAGCAGTACCCCTTTTTCCGGGACTGGAGGCACAGATACGCAGTATTTT.

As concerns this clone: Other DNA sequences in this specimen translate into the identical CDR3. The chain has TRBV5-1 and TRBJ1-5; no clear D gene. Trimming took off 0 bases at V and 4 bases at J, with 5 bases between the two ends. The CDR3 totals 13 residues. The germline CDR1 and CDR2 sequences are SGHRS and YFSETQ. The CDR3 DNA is TGCGCCAGCAGCTTGGCCGGGAATCAGCCCCAGCATTTT. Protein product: CASSLAGNQPQHF.

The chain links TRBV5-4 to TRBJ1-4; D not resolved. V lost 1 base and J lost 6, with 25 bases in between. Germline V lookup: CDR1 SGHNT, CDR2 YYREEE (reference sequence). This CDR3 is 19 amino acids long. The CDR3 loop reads CASSLFGEIVPNHDEKLFF. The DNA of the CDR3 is TGTGCCAGCAGCTTGTTCGGGGAGATTGTGCCGAACCATGATGAAAAACTGTTTTTT.

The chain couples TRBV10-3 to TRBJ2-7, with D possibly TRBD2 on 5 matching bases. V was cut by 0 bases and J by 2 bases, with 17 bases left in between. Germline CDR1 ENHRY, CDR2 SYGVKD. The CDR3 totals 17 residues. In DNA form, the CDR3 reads TGTGCCATCAGTGAGTCGAGCGCGGGCACCGGTACCTACGAGCAGTACTTC. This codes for CAISESSAGTGTYEQYF.

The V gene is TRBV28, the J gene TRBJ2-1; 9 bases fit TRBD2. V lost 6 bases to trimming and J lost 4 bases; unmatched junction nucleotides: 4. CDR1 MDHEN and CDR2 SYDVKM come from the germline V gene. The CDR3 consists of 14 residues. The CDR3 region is CASRKAGGYNEQFF. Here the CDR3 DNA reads TGTGCCAGCAGGAAAGCGGGAGGTTACAATGAGCAGTTCTTC.

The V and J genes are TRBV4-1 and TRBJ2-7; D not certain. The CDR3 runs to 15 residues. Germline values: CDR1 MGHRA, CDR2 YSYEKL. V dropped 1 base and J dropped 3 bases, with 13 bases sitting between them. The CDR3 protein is CASSQGYQSSYEQYF. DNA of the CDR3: TGCGCCAGCAGCCAAGGATATCAGTCTAGCTACGAGCAGTACTTC.

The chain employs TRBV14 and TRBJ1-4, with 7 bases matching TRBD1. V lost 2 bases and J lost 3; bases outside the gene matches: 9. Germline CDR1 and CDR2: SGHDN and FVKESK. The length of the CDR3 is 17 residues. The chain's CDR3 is CASSQLLGQAANEKLFF. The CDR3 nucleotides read TGTGCCAGCAGCCAACTACTTGGACAGGCCGCTAATGAAAAACTGTTTTTT.

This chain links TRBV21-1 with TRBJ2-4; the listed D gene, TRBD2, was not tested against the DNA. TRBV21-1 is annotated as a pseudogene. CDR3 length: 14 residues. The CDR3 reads CASSKAGQRDIQYF. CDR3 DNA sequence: TGTGCCAGCAGCAAGGCCGGTCAACGGGACATTCAGTACTTC.